This TCR beta chain was captured by sequencing in a study of blood T cell repertoires in COVID-19 (dated by TCRdb to the early 2020s). In the study overall: Samples covering the acute and convalescent phases of COVID-19 were provided by collaborators in the United States, Italy and Spain. The prospective study material was composed of cDNA or gDNA derived from T cells, B-cell-depleted T cells, or PBMCs. The dataset comprised deeply sampled blood TCRbeta repertoires from subjects exposed to, actively infected with, or recovered from COVID-19. The repertoires were released in a freely available public database intended as a resource for research on the immune response to SARS-CoV-2. The samples were drawn from two sources: the first 160 participants of the ongoing ImmuneRACE study, and over 950 subjects contributed by 6 global collaborators. Nearly every sample came with metadata listing a de-identified subject ID, COVID-19 status, age in years and sex. Where available, HLA class I and class II types were obtained from metadata supplied by the sample provider rather than from assay-based typing. Beyond this particular receptor, the publication reports: Clinical and demographic metadata were provided uncurated, with the amount varying by source and participant.

Each collaborating institution followed its own protocols to collect whole blood in K2EDTA tubes. For TCRbeta analysis, collaborator samples were shipped as frozen whole blood, as isolated PBMCs, or as DNA extracted from either sample type. Spanning cysteine to phenylalanine, the CDR3 consists of 15 amino acids. The CDR3 DNA has 45 bases and is translated from base 1. From a lookup of the germline V gene, CDR1 and CDR2 are SGHDT and YYEEEE. A distance of 14 bases separates the germline ends of V and J, which lose 0 bases and 6 bases respectively. For this clone: Its cognate antigen has yet to be identified. Base qualities are missing; no much larger clone stands one base away.

TCRbeta CDR3 regions were amplified from genomic DNA using the immunoSEQ Assay, a bias-controlled multiplex PCR. The authors processed their data as follows. The number of nucleated cells in each sample was estimated by amplification of reference gene primers within the assay. To quantify the absolute abundance of each unique TCRbeta CDR3 rearrangement, sequence reads were collapsed and filtered. Productive Simpson clonality was computed per sample as the square root of Simpson's diversity index over productive rearrangements. TCRdb retrieved this table from immuneACCESS and kept in-frame rearrangements only. Not all clones are present; in checked studies, unresolved V genes account for under half, and no reason is known for the remainder. V and J calls and clone size are copied from that table; D and trimming were computed from the DNA. The sample includes about 73,000 clones, with about 80% observed a single time. Around 28% of the sample goes to the ten largest clones.

This TCR derives from a human donor in a cohort sampled during active COVID-19. Sequences were obtained from peripheral blood. The V gene is TRBV5-6 and the J gene is TRBJ2-3, with an unclear D gene assignment. The sequenced DNA is TGTGCCAGCAGCTTGGGTCGGTCCAACCGGGATACGCAGTATTTT. The translation is CASSLGRSNRDTQYF.